The 27 T cell receptor beta chains presented below share a single source sample, sequenced in a study of cytotoxic CD8 clonotypes in ibrutinib-treated CLL (dated by TCRdb to the early 2020s). The library came from the immunoSEQ multiplex PCR assay. TCRdb carries this immuneACCESS record with in-frame sequences only. Its versions omit some clonotypes, under half of them owing to an unresolved V gene in the studies checked, with the rest unexplained. The sample records about 74,000 clones, 75% to 85% of which are singletons. 7.5% to 9.5% of the sample lies in the top ten. The meaning of the sample's time point label: progressive disease on ibrutinib. Specimen: PBMCs, collected at disease progression, from a patient treated with ibrutinib. The receptors come from a human donor with chronic lymphocytic leukemia.

The chain has TRBV4-2 and TRBJ1-5, with 7 bases identical to TRBD1. Trimming at V came to 2 bases and at J to 7 bases, leaving 5 bases not matched to a gene. This CDR3 comprises 14 residues. Germline values: CDR1 LGHNA, CDR2 YNFKEQ. The CDR3 spells CASSQRQGRQPQHF. The CDR3 region has the DNA TGTGCCAGCAGCCAAAGACAGGGTCGCCAGCCCCAGCATTTT.

This chain links TRBV7-9 with TRBJ1-5; a possible D gene is TRBD1 (6 bases). The CDR3 loop spans 14 amino acids. V lost 5 bases to trimming and J lost 4 bases, with 12 bases between them. Germline V gives CDR1 SEHNR, CDR2 FQNEAQ (reference sequence). The CDR3 here is CASSNGQPNQPQHF. In DNA, the CDR3 is TGTGCCAGCAGCAACGGACAGCCTAATCAGCCCCAGCATTTT.

This clone was detected only a few times. The chain recombines TRBV10-3 with TRBJ2-7; D is undetermined. CDR3 length: 14 residues. Germline CDR1 reads ENHRY; CDR2 reads SYGVKD. V lost 0 bases, J lost 0 bases, and 6 bases lay in between. This CDR3 is CAISESPDSYEQYF. CDR3 nucleotides: TGTGCCATCAGTGAGTCGCCGGACTCCTACGAGCAGTACTTC.

The CDR3 region is CARMRGDTQYF. The CDR3 coding sequence is TGTGCCAGAATGCGCGGGGATACGCAGTATTTT. The chain joins TRBV2 to TRBJ2-3; D might be TRBD2 (5 bases). Trimming removed 9 bases at V and 6 bases at J, with 10 bases between. The CDR3 contains 11 residues. Germline loops: CDR1 SNHLY, CDR2 FYNNEI.

This sequence joins TRBV27 and TRBJ1-1, with D uncertain. Trimming shortened V by 6 bases and J by 1 base, and 9 bases separated the two germline ends. CDR3 length: 13 amino acids. CDR1 is MNHEY and CDR2 is SMNVEV in the germline V gene (reference sequence). The CDR3, as DNA: TGTGCCAGCAGAACAGTATCGAACACTGAAGCTTTCTTT. Amino acid sequence: CASRTVSNTEAFF.

The chain employs TRBV11-2 and TRBJ2-6, with D uncertain. CDR1 and CDR2 (germline): SGHAT, FQNNGV. The V gene lost 5 bases and the J gene lost 0 bases, with 8 bases spanning the gap. The CDR3 runs 15 residues. The CDR3 region is CASSPAGSGANVLTF. CDR3 coding DNA: TGTGCCAGCAGCCCAGCAGGCTCTGGGGCCAACGTCCTGACTTTC. Full variable domain (outside the CDR3, taken from reference TRBV11-2 and TRBJ2-6): EAGVAQSPRYKIIEKRQSVAFWCNPISGHATLYWYQQILGQGPKLLIQFQNNGVVDDSQLPKDRFSAERLKGVDSTLKIQPAKLEDSAVYLCASSPAGSGANVLTFGAGSRLTVL.

The genes are TRBV2 and TRBJ2-6, with unresolved D. The CDR3 is made up of 12 amino acids. Germline V lookup: CDR1 SNHLY, CDR2 FYNNEI. This CDR3 reads CAGASGANVLTF. The CDR3 bases are TGTGCTGGAGCCTCTGGGGCCAACGTCCTGACTTTC.

This chain connects TRBV2 to TRBJ1-5, with D hard to call. Between the trimmed V and J ends, which lost 4 bases and 0 bases, there was a span of 13 bases. From germline, CDR1 is SNHLY and CDR2 FYNNEI. The CDR3 spans 16 residues. In DNA, the CDR3 is TGTGCCAGCAGTGCCTTCGCAGGATATAGCAATCAGCCCCAGCATTTT. This sequence encodes CASSAFAGYSNQPQHF.

The chain employs TRBV6-6 and TRBJ1-3; D remains unclear. The germline V gene has CDR1 MNHNY and CDR2 SVGAGI (reference sequence). The CDR3 sequence is 13 residues long. Trimming removed 4 bases at V and 6 bases at J, with 10 bases between. Here the CDR3 DNA reads TGTGCCAGCAGTTGGGGATTCTCAAACACCATATATTTT. It specifies CASSWGFSNTIYF.

This clone came up a few times. This chain joins TRBV6-5 and TRBJ2-2; D might be TRBD1 or TRBD2, each matching 6 bases. This CDR3 is 16 amino acids long. V lost 2 bases and J lost 4, with 14 bases in between. Germline V CDR1 and CDR2: MNHEY, SVGAGI. The CDR3 nucleotides are TGTGCCAGCAGTTACCTCGGGGGCGCGGGCACCGGGGAGCTGTTTTTT. This encodes CASSYLGGAGTGELFF.

The chain employs TRBV4-2 and TRBJ2-1; D uncertain. The germline gives CDR1 LGHNA, CDR2 YNFKEQ. V was cut by 0 bases and J by 0 bases, with 12 bases left in between. The length of the CDR3 is 17 residues. The CDR3 protein is CASSQDRILPSYNEQFF. CDR3 coding DNA: TGTGCCAGCAGCCAAGATCGGATTCTACCCTCCTACAATGAGCAGTTCTTC.

The chain recombines TRBV15 with TRBJ2-2, with 7 nucleotides matching TRBD2. This CDR3 is built from 17 residues. Germline V gene sequence: CDR1 LNHNV, CDR2 YYDKDF (reference sequence). V lost 2 bases and J lost 5; bases outside the gene matches: 11. The CDR3 reads CATSRSHVGLSTGELFF. CDR3 nucleotide sequence: TGTGCCACCAGCAGATCCCACGTGGGACTATCAACCGGGGAGCTGTTTTTT.

CDR3: CASSWWTGGNQETQYF. The CDR3 DNA reads as TGCGCCAGCAGCTGGTGGACAGGGGGAAACCAAGAGACCCAGTACTTC. This chain uses TRBV5-1 with TRBJ2-5; 10 bases are shared with TRBD1. Per the germline V gene, CDR1 is SGHRS and CDR2 is YFSETQ. CDR3 length: 16 residues. Trimming cost V 3 bases and J 0 bases; bases outside gene matches: 5.

The chain employs TRBV5-1 and TRBJ1-3; D is unclear. The CDR3 loop spans 15 amino acids. Trimming shortened V by 1 base and J by 0 bases, and 8 bases separated the two germline ends. Germline CDR1 is SGHRS and CDR2 is YFSETQ. In nucleotides, the CDR3 is TGCGCCAGCAGCTTGTCAGGCCTCTCTGGAAACACCATATATTTT. Its protein is CASSLSGLSGNTIYF. Drawing the rest from reference TRBV5-1 and TRBJ1-3, the complete variable domain is KAGVTQTPRYLIKTRGQQVTLSCSPISGHRSVSWYQQTPGQGLQFLFEYFSETQRNKGNFPGRFSGRQFSNSRSEMNVSTLELGDSALYLCASSLSGLSGNTIYFGEGSWLTVV.

In its sample, this clone was seen once. The CDR3 protein is CASGWDGELFF. The DNA of the CDR3 is TGTGCCAGCGGATGGGACGGGGAGCTGTTTTTT. The chain joins TRBV6-1 to TRBJ2-2; D is undetermined. The CDR3 has 11 residues. V was cut by 8 bases and J by 7 bases, with 8 bases left in between. In germline, CDR1 is MNHNS, CDR2 SASEGT.

CDR3 in DNA: TGCGCCAGCAGCCTGGTTGTGAGCGGGAGCTACGAGCAGTACTTC. It translates to CASSLVVSGSYEQYF. The chain uses TRBV4-1 and TRBJ2-7; TRBD2 matches at 8 bases. CDR1 and CDR2 (germline): MGHRA, YSYEKL. The junction had 8 bases not matched to a gene; V was cut back by 4 bases and J by 3 bases. This CDR3 region has 15 residues.

This chain connects TRBV10-3 to TRBJ2-7, with 7 bases identical to TRBD2. With V trimmed by 5 bases and J by 0 bases, 4 bases remained unmatched. The CDR3 length is 14 residues. Germline lookup yields CDR1 ENHRY and CDR2 SYGVKD. The CDR3 reads CAISWGGSSYEQYF. For the CDR3, the DNA is TGTGCCATCAGTTGGGGCGGGAGCTCCTACGAGCAGTACTTC.

The chain combines TRBV29-1 with TRBJ2-7; D unresolved. V was shortened by 4 bases and J by 4 bases, with 14 bases between the two germline ends. CDR3 length: 13 residues. Germline-derived CDR1 and CDR2 are SQVTM and ANQGSEA. CDR3 sequence (DNA): TGCAGCGTTGCCTTCGCTCCAGCGTACGAGCAGTACTTC. It is translated as CSVAFAPAYEQYF.

The chain joins TRBV28 to TRBJ1-2, with TRBD1 identical over 8 bases. Unmatched junction bases numbered 3, after V lost 4 bases and J lost 5 bases. Germline V lookup: CDR1 MDHEN, CDR2 SYDVKM. This CDR3 spans 13 amino acids. In DNA, the CDR3 is TGTGCCAGCAGTTCGCAGGGGGCTTATGGCTACACCTTC. This sequence encodes CASSSQGAYGYTF.

This clone is deemed medium-sized. V gene TRBV19 combines with J gene TRBJ2-2; 8 nucleotides agree with TRBD2. The V and J ends lost 7 bases and 5 bases, in that order; junction bases with no gene match: 9. The germline V gene has CDR1 LNHDA and CDR2 SQIVND (reference sequence). This CDR3 comprises 15 residues. The CDR3 is CASIREGLPTGELFF. CDR3 nucleotides: TGTGCCAGTATACGGGAGGGCCTCCCGACCGGGGAGCTGTTTTTT.

The chain joins TRBV6-5 to TRBJ2-7; 12 positions agree with TRBD2. The trim removed 7 bases at V and 3 bases at J, leaving 7 bases unmatched. The CDR3 runs 15 residues. In germline, CDR1 is MNHEY, CDR2 SVGAGI. In DNA form, the CDR3 reads TGTGCCAGCAATTCCATGACTAGCGGGAGCTACGAGCAGTACTTC. As protein: CASNSMTSGSYEQYF.

The V gene is TRBV11-2, the J gene TRBJ1-1; D is uncertain. The V gene lost 5 bases and the J gene lost 1 base, with 11 bases spanning the gap. Germline assignment: CDR1 SGHAT and CDR2 FQNNGV. This CDR3 comprises 14 residues. CDR3 nucleotide sequence: TGTGCCAGCAGCGGCCCGCCCTCGAACACTGAAGCTTTCTTT. This encodes CASSGPPSNTEAFF.

The chain couples TRBV6-6 to TRBJ2-7; 7 bases are a match to TRBD1. Trimming took 1 base from V and 4 from J; bases not matched to a gene: 4. The CDR3 covers 14 residues. The germline gives CDR1 MNHNY, CDR2 SVGAGI (reference sequence). CDR3 sequence (DNA): TGTGCCAGCAGTTACTTCGACAGGGCGTACGAGCAGTACTTC. The encoded protein is CASSYFDRAYEQYF.

About this clone itself: This same CDR3 is encoded by further DNA sequences in the sample. The chain combines TRBV2 with TRBJ2-5, with D tentatively TRBD2 (5 bases). The length of the CDR3 is 13 residues. V gave up 4 bases and J gave up 2 bases, with 8 bases separating them. The germline CDR1 and CDR2 sequences are SNHLY and FYNNEI. The CDR3 reads CASSVSVQETQYF. The CDR3 nucleotides read TGTGCCAGCAGTGTTAGCGTACAAGAGACCCAGTACTTC.

The chain links TRBV30 to TRBJ1-1; 8 bases line up with TRBD1. Trimming at V came to 4 bases and at J to 4 bases, leaving 5 bases not matched to a gene. The CDR3 totals 13 residues. Germline V gene sequence: CDR1 GTSNPN, CDR2 SVGIG (reference sequence). In DNA form, the CDR3 reads TGTGCCTGGAACATACAGGGGGGCACTGAAGCTTTCTTT. It yields the protein CAWNIQGGTEAFF.

CDR3 nucleotides: TGTGCCTGGACCGGGACAGGGGGTCAGCCCCAGCATTTT. Its translation is CAWTGTGGQPQHF. The genes are TRBV30 and TRBJ1-5, with 11 nucleotides matching TRBD1. CDR3 size: 13 residues. CDR1 is GTSNPN, CDR2 SVGIG, per germline (reference sequence). Unmatched junction bases numbered 2, after V lost 4 bases and J lost 6 bases.

The rearrangement joins TRBV6-1 to TRBJ1-4; D is possibly TRBD1 (5 bases). The germline V and J ends were trimmed by 3 bases and 0 bases, with 23 bases remaining between them. Germline CDR1 is MNHNS and CDR2 is SASEGT. CDR3 length: 20 amino acids. The CDR3 DNA is TGTGCCAGCAGTGACTTCAAAGAGGGACCCTTTGTTGCAACTAATGAAAAACTGTTTTTT. Translation gives CASSDFKEGPFVATNEKLFF.